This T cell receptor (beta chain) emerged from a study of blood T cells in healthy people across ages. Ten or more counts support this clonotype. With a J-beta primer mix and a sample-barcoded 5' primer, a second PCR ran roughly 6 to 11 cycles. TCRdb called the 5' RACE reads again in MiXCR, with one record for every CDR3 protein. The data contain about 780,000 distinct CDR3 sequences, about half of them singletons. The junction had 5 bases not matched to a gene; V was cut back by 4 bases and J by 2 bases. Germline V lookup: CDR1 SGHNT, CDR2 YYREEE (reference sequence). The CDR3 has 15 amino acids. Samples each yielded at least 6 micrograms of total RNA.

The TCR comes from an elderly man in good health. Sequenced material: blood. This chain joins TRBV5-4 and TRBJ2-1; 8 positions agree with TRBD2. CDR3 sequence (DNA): TGTGCCAGCAGCCTTAGCGGGAAAACCTACAATGAGCAGTTCTTC. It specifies CASSLSGKTYNEQFF.